The entry that follows covers one T cell receptor beta chain sequence. The data derive from a study of blood T cell repertoires in COVID-19. Study overall: Nucleic acid was either cDNA or gDNA, and it came from T cells, B-cell-depleted T cells, or PBMCs.

The repertoire was sequenced with immunoSEQ multiplex PCR; TCRdb's copy has only in-frame clones and lacks some. The sample shows under 300,000 clones, more than 65% of them seen only once. Germline V gene lookup returns CDR1 SGHDN and CDR2 FVKESK. V shed 1 base and J 10 bases; nucleotides not matched to a gene: 16. CDR3 length: 17 amino acids. The sequence derives from a woman in her thirties or forties with active or convalescent COVID-19. The chain joins TRBV14 to TRBJ2-1; 7 nucleotides line up with TRBD1. The specimen sequenced was peripheral blood. The CDR3 coding sequence is TGTGCCAGCAGCCAAGGCCCTTGGACAGGTCCCCTAAGGGAGCAGTTCTTC. This translates into CASSQGPWTGPLREQFF. Complete variable domain (other parts from reference TRBV14 and TRBJ2-1): EAGVTQFPSHSVIEKGQTVTLRCDPISGHDNLYWYRRVMGKEIKFLLHFVKESKQDESGMPNNRFLAERTGGTYSTLKVQPAELEDSGVYFCASSQGPWTGPLREQFFGPGTRLTVL.